The 30 T cell receptor beta chains below all came from one sample that was sequenced in a study of T cells after yellow fever vaccination. TCRdb called the 5' RACE reads again in MiXCR, with one record for every CDR3 protein. The sample records approximately 90,000 distinct CDR3 sequences, 13% being singletons. The starting material was CD8+ T cells not binding an NS4B(214-222) dextramer, sorted from PBMCs, obtained around 3 weeks after the first yellow fever vaccination. The receptors originated from a man aged 18 to 29 who received the YFV17D yellow fever vaccine.

The sample holds a few counts of this clonotype. The CDR3 nucleotides are TGTGCCAGCAGCTTGGTGTCAGGACCAGAGACCCAGTACTTC. Encoded protein: CASSLVSGPETQYF. The V and J genes are TRBV5-5 and TRBJ2-5, with no clear D. V was cut by 0 bases and J by 4 bases, with 10 bases left in between. The CDR3 covers 14 residues. CDR1 and CDR2 (germline): SGHKS, YYEKEE (reference sequence). The variable domain in full, with the rest retrieved from reference TRBV5-5 and TRBJ2-5, is DAGVTQSPTHLIKTRGQQVTLRCSPISGHKSVSWYQQVLGQGPQFIFQYYEKEERGRGNFPDRFSARQFPNYSSELNVNALLLGDSALYLCASSLVSGPETQYFGPGTRLLVL.

This clonotype was counted between two and nine times. This chain connects TRBV6-2 or TRBV6-3 to TRBJ2-2; 7 bases are a match to TRBD1. The V segment lost 6 bases and the J segment 4 bases; nucleotides outside the gene matches: 8. The CDR3 covers 15 residues. Germline-derived CDR1 and CDR2 are MNHEY and SVGEGT. Here the CDR3 reads CASRLRDRPTGELFF. The CDR3 coding sequence is TGTGCCAGCAGACTCCGGGACAGACCCACCGGGGAGCTGTTTTTT.

This clonotype was counted between two and nine times. The chain is built from TRBV29-1 and TRBJ2-5, with TRBD2 as a possible D gene (6 bases). The CDR3 runs to 14 residues. Germline V gene data show CDR1 as SQVTM and CDR2 as ANQGSEA. The CDR3 DNA is TGCAGAGTGGGCGGGGCAGGGCCACGAGAGACCCAGTACTTC. Translated, it gives CRVGGAGPRETQYF.

This sequence joins TRBV30 and TRBJ2-1; D tentatively reads TRBD1 or TRBD2 (5 bases each). This CDR3 spans 15 amino acids. The germline V and J ends were trimmed by 1 base and 4 bases, with 14 bases remaining between them. Per germline, CDR1 GTSNPN and CDR2 SVGIG (reference sequence). This CDR3 is CAWSGGPSTYNEQFF. The DNA of the CDR3 is TGTGCCTGGAGTGGGGGACCGAGCACTTACAATGAGCAGTTCTTC.

This clonotype was detected ten times or more. The chain links TRBV6-1 to TRBJ2-7; possible D gene TRBD1, 5 bases. This CDR3 comprises 13 residues. Trimming removed 5 bases from V and 1 base from J, with 9 bases in between. Germline CDR1 and CDR2: MNHNS and SASEGT. The DNA for the CDR3 is TGTGCCAGCAGTCCCAGGACATCCTACGAGCAGTACGTC. Translated: CASSPRTSYEQYV.

Only a few counts were recorded for this clonotype. V and J are TRBV7-6 and TRBJ1-2; TRBD1 matches at 7 bases. CDR1 and CDR2 (germline): SGHVS, FNYEAQ. V was pared by 6 bases and J by 3 bases, with 7 bases of the junction left unmatched. The CDR3 consists of 14 residues. CDR3 coding DNA: TGTGCCAGCAGTCAAAGGGGGCCAGACTATGGCTACACCTTC. Translation: CASSQRGPDYGYTF.

This clonotype was found a few times. As DNA, the CDR3 is TGTGCCAGCAGCTTAGGATCGGGGGGCACAGACAATGAGCAGTTCTTC. Translating it yields CASSLGSGGTDNEQFF. The chain couples TRBV11-2 to TRBJ2-1; TRBD2 might be the D (7 bases). CDR1 SGHAT and CDR2 FQNNGV come from the germline V gene. Trimming took 1 base from V and 5 from J, leaving 15 bases between them. The CDR3 loop spans 16 amino acids.

The chain combines TRBV6-2 or TRBV6-3 with TRBJ2-7; no definite D call. There are 11 residues in the CDR3. From germline, CDR1 is MNHEY and CDR2 SVGEGT. V lost 10 bases and J lost 3, with 10 bases in between. The CDR3 region is CATSRRYEQYV. In nucleotides, the CDR3 is TGTGCCACCTCACGTCGCTACGAGCAGTACGTC.

The sample holds a few counts of this clonotype. The chain carries TRBV12-3 or TRBV12-4 and TRBJ1-6; D gene uncertain. The V and J ends lost 3 bases and 7 bases respectively, with 10 bases between them. The CDR3 contains 14 residues. The CDR3 coding sequence is TGTGCCAGCAGTTTTGCAGGACCAAATTCACCCCTCCACTTT. Translating gives CASSFAGPNSPLHF.

The sample holds a few counts of this clonotype. V usage is TRBV29-1 and J usage is TRBJ1-1, with TRBD1 matching over 7 bases. The ends lost 7 bases at V and 4 bases at J; junction bases unmatched: 12. The CDR3 totals 14 residues. CDR1 is SQVTM and CDR2 is ANQGSEA in the germline V gene. The CDR3 region is CSALEQGRATEAFF. The CDR3 nucleotides read TGCAGCGCGTTAGAACAGGGGCGGGCCACTGAAGCTTTCTTT.

The gene calls are TRBV6-5 and TRBJ2-7, with 7 bases aligning to TRBD1. The CDR3 length is 14 residues. The germline gives CDR1 MNHEY, CDR2 SVGAGI. V was pared by 3 bases and J by 3 bases, with 5 bases of the junction left unmatched. The CDR3 sequence is CASSYSGGNYEQYV. The CDR3 nucleotides read TGTGCCAGCAGTTATTCAGGGGGAAACTACGAGCAGTACGTC.

This clonotype was seen a few times. The J gene is TRBJ2-1, the V gene TRBV12-3 or TRBV12-4, with D tentatively TRBD1 (7 bases). Trimming stripped 5 bases from V and 15 bases from J, with 14 bases between. The CDR3 runs 11 residues. The CDR3 reads CASSVTGRPFF. The CDR3 nucleotides are TGTGCCAGCAGTGTGACAGGGAGGCCGTTCTTC.

A few counts support this clonotype. This chain links TRBV6-1 with TRBJ1-2; D uncertain. V was trimmed by 1 base and J by 4 bases, leaving 7 bases between them. Germline V lookup: CDR1 MNHNS, CDR2 SASEGT. The CDR3 loop spans 13 amino acids. In nucleotides, the CDR3 is TGTGCCAGCAGTGAAGGGACCGGCTATGGCTACACCTTC. This codes for CASSEGTGYGYTF.

This clonotype occurred a few times. The V and J genes are TRBV4-3 and TRBJ1-4, with D maybe TRBD1 (6 bases). Per the germline V gene, CDR1 is LGHNA and CDR2 is YSLEER. This CDR3 has 15 amino acids. Trimming removed 2 bases at V and 4 bases at J, with 11 bases between. In DNA, the CDR3 is TGCGCCAGCAGCCAAAATGGACAGATTAATGAAAAACTGTTTTTT. Amino acids: CASSQNGQINEKLFF.

The chain recombines TRBV7-2 with TRBJ2-3, with D possibly matching TRBD2 (5 bases). This CDR3 comprises 15 residues. CDR1 SGHTA and CDR2 FQGNSA come from the germline V gene. V shed 1 base and J shed 4 bases, with 12 bases lying between them. CDR3 in amino acids: CASSLVGEIPDTQYF. CDR3 DNA sequence: TGTGCCAGCAGCTTAGTCGGGGAAATACCAGATACGCAGTATTTT.

In this sample, this clonotype turned up a few times. The rearrangement links TRBV6-5 to TRBJ1-5; a weak D match, TRBD1 (5 bases). The V and J ends lost 5 bases and 4 bases respectively, with 15 bases between them. Germline V CDR1 and CDR2: MNHEY, SVGAGI. The CDR3 is made up of 15 amino acids. CDR3 bases: TGTGCCAGCAGTCCCGGGACCTTGGGTAATCAGCCCCAGCATTTT. It yields the protein CASSPGTLGNQPQHF.

The table lists this clonotype with a few counts. This chain joins TRBV24-1 and TRBJ2-3, with a weak D call TRBD1 (5 bases). CDR1 and CDR2 (germline): KGHDR, SFDVKD. This CDR3 is built from 13 residues. V was pared by 4 bases and J by 5 bases, with 9 bases between. This CDR3 is CATSESRVDTQYF. As DNA, the CDR3 is TGTGCCACCAGTGAAAGCAGGGTAGATACGCAGTATTTT.

V and J are TRBV20-1 and TRBJ1-1; the D gene is possibly TRBD1 (5 bases). Per the germline V gene, CDR1 is DFQATT and CDR2 is SNEGSKA (reference sequence). CDR3 length: 13 residues. The V and J ends lost 7 bases and 5 bases respectively, with 17 bases between them. CDR3 in DNA: TGCAGTGTAGACCGGGACCCGGGGACTGAAGCTTTCTTT. Translating gives CSVDRDPGTEAFF.

This clonotype was found once. The V gene is TRBV3-1, the J gene TRBJ2-1; maybe TRBD2 (6 bases). CDR1 is LGHDT and CDR2 is YNNKEL in the germline V gene (reference sequence). This CDR3 comprises 13 residues. Trimming removed 1 base at V and 8 bases at J, with 9 bases between. The CDR3 sequence: CASSQVSGDEQFF. The CDR3 DNA is TGTGCCAGCAGCCAAGTCTCGGGGGATGAGCAGTTCTTC.

This clonotype occurred many times. The V gene is TRBV7-9, the J gene TRBJ2-5; D call uncertain. The germline V gene encodes CDR1 SEHNR and CDR2 FQNEAQ (reference sequence). The V and J ends lost 0 bases and 1 base respectively, with 12 bases between them. The CDR3 is made up of 16 amino acids. Here the CDR3 DNA reads TGTGCCAGCAGCTTAGCGCGCGACACCCTCCAAGAGACCCAGTACTTC. Protein sequence: CASSLARDTLQETQYF.

The rearrangement joins TRBV11-2 to TRBJ2-1, with TRBD2 matching over 9 bases. V shed 1 base and J 4 bases; nucleotides not matched to a gene: 11. CDR1 is SGHAT and CDR2 is FQNNGV in the germline V gene. CDR3 length: 18 residues. For the CDR3, the DNA is TGTGCCAGCAGCTTAGTTCAGATGTCAGCGGGGGGTTACAATGAGCAGTTCTTC. Encoded protein: CASSLVQMSAGGYNEQFF.

This clonotype was picked up a small number of times. This chain connects TRBV2 to TRBJ1-6; unclear D gene. There are 14 residues in the CDR3. Germline V gives CDR1 SNHLY, CDR2 FYNNEI. The V gene lost 9 bases and the J gene lost 7 bases, with 16 bases spanning the gap. CDR3 sequence reads: CASRIGFSNSPLHF. In DNA form, the CDR3 reads TGTGCCAGTAGGATTGGATTTTCCAATTCACCCCTCCACTTT.

This clonotype was seen only a few times. This chain uses TRBV7-9 with TRBJ2-7, with D possibly TRBD1 on 5 matching bases. The germline V gene has CDR1 SEHNR and CDR2 FQNEAQ (reference sequence). This CDR3 has 13 amino acids. The V end was cut by 5 bases, the J end by 7 bases, with 15 bases between. For the CDR3, the DNA is TGTGCCAGCAGCCATCCCAGGGCGAGGGAGCAGTACGTC. Protein sequence: CASSHPRAREQYV.

The chain recombines TRBV27 with TRBJ2-7; D might be TRBD1 (5 bases). The CDR3 has 14 residues. V was clipped by 0 bases and J by 2 bases, with 8 bases between them. Germline CDR1 is MNHEY and CDR2 is SMNVEV (reference sequence). For the CDR3, the DNA is TGTGCCAGCAGTTTATCGACAGTTACCTACGAGCAGTACTTC. Amino acids: CASSLSTVTYEQYF.

Only a few counts were recorded for this clonotype. The gene calls are TRBV27 and TRBJ1-3, with D hard to call. The CDR3 has 14 residues. The germline V gene encodes CDR1 MNHEY and CDR2 SMNVEV (reference sequence). V was shortened by 1 base and J by 9 bases, with 13 bases between the two germline ends. The CDR3 loop is CASSLLPGLSTIYF. The CDR3, as DNA: TGTGCCAGCAGTTTATTACCAGGTCTCAGCACCATATATTTT.

The gene calls are TRBV4-1 and TRBJ2-7, with D possibly being TRBD1 (7 bases). V gave up 1 base and J gave up 4 bases, with 17 bases separating them. In germline, CDR1 is MGHRA, CDR2 YSYEKL. This CDR3 contains 16 residues. The CDR3 region has the DNA TGCGCCAGCAGCCAAGGGGGCCCCGCAGGGGGGTACGAGCAGTACTTC. This gives the protein CASSQGGPAGGYEQYF.

V gene TRBV4-1 combines with J gene TRBJ1-5; 7 bases agree with TRBD1. Looked up from germline, CDR1 is MGHRA and CDR2 is YSYEKL. V gave up 3 bases and J gave up 7 bases; unmatched junction bases: 9. This CDR3 is 15 amino acids long. The CDR3 spells CASSHETGLNQPQHF. The CDR3 nucleotides are TGCGCCAGCAGCCACGAGACAGGGCTTAACCAGCCCCAGCATTTT.

This clonotype was counted only a few times. This rearrangement joins TRBV6-5 to TRBJ1-6, with a possible D match to TRBD1 (5 bases). Germline values: CDR1 MNHEY, CDR2 SVGAGI. V was trimmed by 0 bases and J by 6 bases, leaving 12 bases between them. The CDR3 consists of 16 residues. CDR3 residues: CASSYSQTGLNSPLHF. The DNA for the CDR3 is TGTGCCAGCAGTTACTCTCAAACAGGTCTTAATTCACCCCTCCACTTT.

The chain employs TRBV29-1 and TRBJ2-1; 7 bases align to TRBD1. The junction had 3 bases not matched to a gene; V was cut back by 7 bases and J by 0 bases. Germline CDR1 is SQVTM and CDR2 is ANQGSEA. There are 13 residues in the CDR3. The CDR3 DNA sequence: TGCAGCGCCGAGGGGGCCTCCTACAATGAGCAGTTCTTC. This translates into CSAEGASYNEQFF.

In this sample, this clonotype turned up a few times. This rearrangement joins TRBV6-1 to TRBJ2-1; 7 bases align to TRBD1. CDR1 and CDR2 from the germline V gene are MNHNS and SASEGT. The ends lost 5 bases at V and 4 bases at J; junction bases unmatched: 8. The CDR3 has 15 residues. CDR3 nucleotide sequence: TGTGCCAGCAGTACCTCCGGGACAGTATACAATGAGCAGTTCTTC. Translation gives CASSTSGTVYNEQFF.